Reported below is one TCR beta chain. The likely explanation is a read error, given a far larger clone one base away. The conserved closing phenylalanine or tryptophan is absent in this CDR3, likely reflecting a read error. These data originate in a study of shared clonotypes between healthy human individuals. The donors were adults (healthy and HIV-negative) with no recent acute infections or vaccinations. Nashville, Tennessee was home to all donors, who were Caucasian adults. Each subset's genomic DNA was shared equally among a number of immunoSEQ plates. The repertoire was sequenced with immunoSEQ multiplex PCR; TCRdb's copy has only in-frame clones and lacks some. Of over a million clones in the sample, about 84% were seen once. The clonotype originates from a man aged 18 to 29 in good health. Some clones in this sample may be carry-over from other donors' samples. Material: memory CD4+ T cells from PBMCs. Described subset: CD45RA-negative fraction.

The CDR3 sequence is CSVAGRGDQPQHL. For the CDR3, the DNA is TGCAGCGTTGCTGGCAGGGGAGATCAGCCCCAGCATCTT. The chain is built from TRBV29-1 and TRBJ1-5, with a tentative D call TRBD1 (6 bases). The V gene lost 4 bases and the J gene lost 5 bases, with 12 bases spanning the gap. The CDR3 is 13 amino acids. Germline CDR1 reads SQVTM; CDR2 reads ANQGSEA.